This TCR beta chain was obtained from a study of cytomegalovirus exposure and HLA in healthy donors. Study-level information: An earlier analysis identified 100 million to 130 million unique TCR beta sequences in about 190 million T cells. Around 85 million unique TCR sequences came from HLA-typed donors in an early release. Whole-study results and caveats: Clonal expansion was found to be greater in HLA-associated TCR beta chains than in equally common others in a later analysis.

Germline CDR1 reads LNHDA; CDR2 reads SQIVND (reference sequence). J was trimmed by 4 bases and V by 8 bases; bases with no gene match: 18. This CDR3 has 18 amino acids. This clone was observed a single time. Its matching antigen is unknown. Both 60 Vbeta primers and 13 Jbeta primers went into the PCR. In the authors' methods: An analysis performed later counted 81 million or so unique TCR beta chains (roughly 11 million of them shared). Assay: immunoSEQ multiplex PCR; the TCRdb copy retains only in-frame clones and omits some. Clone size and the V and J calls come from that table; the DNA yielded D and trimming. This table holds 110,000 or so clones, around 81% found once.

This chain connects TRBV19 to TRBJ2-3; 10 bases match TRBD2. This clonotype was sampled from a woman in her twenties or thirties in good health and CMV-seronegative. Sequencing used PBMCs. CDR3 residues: CASGRGTSVSGFPDTQYF. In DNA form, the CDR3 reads TGTGCCAGTGGCCGGGGGACTAGCGTATCCGGTTTCCCAGATACGCAGTATTTT.